This TCR beta chain was profiled in a study of cytomegalovirus exposure and HLA in healthy donors. Produced via immunoSEQ multiplex PCR; TCRdb's table is partial and in-frame only. This table holds around 150,000 clones, roughly nine tenths found once. V was shortened by 2 bases and J by 6 bases, with 11 bases between the two germline ends. Germline-derived CDR1 and CDR2 are WNHNN and SYGVQD (reference sequence). This CDR3 spans 13 amino acids. Material: PBMCs. The chain is built from TRBV10-1 and TRBJ2-7; D is possibly TRBD2 (6 bases). The TCR was taken from a woman in her late teens or twenties in good health and CMV-seropositive. The CDR3 is CASSEPGVGEQYF. The CDR3 DNA is TGCGCCAGCAGTGAGCCGGGAGTCGGCGAGCAGTACTTC.